This T cell receptor (beta chain) was sequenced in a study of blood T cells in healthy people across ages. This clonotype was counted only a few times. The antigen is not known. Study-wide results and limits: CMV infection status of these donors was not known. Whereas aged donors had fewer naive CD4+ cells, long-lived donors had more of them and higher diversity.

The length of the CDR3 is 17 residues. V shed 6 bases, J shed 8 bases, and the junction held 17 bases outside the gene matches. Germline V lookup: CDR1 MNHNY, CDR2 SVGAGI (reference sequence). A second PCR of roughly 7 to 11 cycles used a sample-barcoded 5' primer and a J-beta primer mix. Each CDR3 protein is one row after TCRdb ran MiXCR on the 5' RACE reads. The sample records about 640,000 distinct CDR3 sequences, roughly three fifths being singletons. Specimen: blood. This clonotype was obtained from a man in his sixties in good health. V gene TRBV6-6 combines with J gene TRBJ2-1; 9 positions match TRBD2. The DNA for the CDR3 is TGTGCCAGCAGATTCGCCGAGGGACTAGCTGTAGACCATGAGCAGTTCTTC. Translation gives CASRFAEGLAVDHEQFF.